This paragraph covers one T cell receptor beta chain sequence. The protocol was immunoSEQ multiplex PCR, while the TCRdb copy is restricted to in-frame clones and leaves out a portion. The sample lists some 46,000 clones, around 86% occurring once. These data originate in a study of OX40 agonist ivuxolimab in advanced cancers. The clonotype was recovered from an adult with an advanced solid tumor such as melanoma, head and neck, liver or kidney cancer. The input for sequencing was CD4+ or CD8+ T cells sorted from blood, taken in a trial of the OX40 agonist ivuxolimab.

The CDR3 protein is CASSARGTDLNNEQFF. CDR3 DNA sequence: TGTGCCAGCTCCGCGAGAGGGACAGATTTGAACAATGAGCAGTTCTTC. This chain uses TRBV18 with TRBJ2-1; 7 nucleotides match TRBD1. Germline V gene lookup returns CDR1 KGHSH and CDR2 LQKENI. With 6 bases clipped from V and 5 bases from J, the junction kept 13 bases outside the gene matches. The CDR3 totals 16 residues.